The rows below give T cell receptor beta chains drawn from one sample of a study of T-cell memory formation after mild COVID-19. Using its own MiXCR run on the 5' RACE reads, TCRdb lists one record per CDR3 protein. The sample has around 62,000 distinct CDR3 sequences, around a quarter seen once. Sequenced sample: PBMCs or a T cell subset sorted from them (not recorded which). All receptors come from a young man who had mild COVID-19 (a few samples of this study predate the infection). Cell type and time point are not known. Each CDR3 is given without its conserved first and last residue. Where a row states a size, it is once, few, many or the class of an expanded clone; other rows omit it.

clone size,V gene,J gene,CDR3 protein
few,TRBV7-9,TRBJ2-2,ARQGRTPGELF
NA,TRBV5-1,TRBJ2-3,ASRPGSNTDTQY
NA,TRBV29-1,TRBJ2-7,SVRDNPYEQY
many,TRBV2,TRBJ2-3,ASRGDRGSGDTQY
NA,TRBV7-6,TRBJ1-4,ASSLGPGTGKEKLF
NA,TRBV29-1,TRBJ2-1,STGTSGEQF
few,TRBV4-1,TRBJ2-1,ASSQVSAPSGPYNEQF
few,TRBV9,TRBJ2-3,ASSVELAYTDTQY
NA,TRBV12-3/TRBV12-4,TRBJ2-5,ASRILGEETQY
NA,TRBV4-2,TRBJ2-6,ASSQLGTAGANVLT
once,TRBV6-5,TRBJ1-1,ASRTGTGVTEAF
few,TRBV10-2,TRBJ2-1,ASSELPEQF
many,TRBV20-1,TRBJ2-1,SASRVAGGPNEQF
few,TRBV4-2,TRBJ1-5,ASSQDRESSNQPQH
few,TRBV12-3/TRBV12-4,TRBJ2-7,ASSLVGQGAAEQY
few,TRBV7-2,TRBJ2-7,ASSPSVNYEQY
once,TRBV23-1,TRBJ1-4,ASSQIYRGTANEKLF